The 7 T cell receptor beta chains presented below share a single source sample, sequenced in a study of cytomegalovirus exposure and HLA in healthy donors. This PCR relied on a set of 60 Vbeta primers and 13 Jbeta primers. Produced via immunoSEQ multiplex PCR; TCRdb's table is partial and in-frame only. The sample includes around 140,000 clones, about two thirds of them seen just once. The specimen sequenced was PBMCs. The receptors here all came from a man aged 50 to 60 in good health and CMV-seropositive.

This clone has only a few counts. The V and J genes are TRBV19 and TRBJ1-2, with D uncertain. There are 14 residues in the CDR3. Germline V CDR1 and CDR2: LNHDA, SQIVND (reference sequence). V shed 3 bases and J shed 6 bases, with 14 bases lying between them. The CDR3 reads CASSIRISWNGYTF. CDR3 in DNA: TGTGCCAGTAGTATCAGGATTTCCTGGAATGGCTACACCTTC.

CDR3 residues: CASSKGQATDTQYF. CDR3 coding DNA: TGTGCCAGCAGCAAGGGACAGGCCACAGATACGCAGTATTTT. This chain uses TRBV7-3 with TRBJ2-3; TRBD1 matches 8 bases. Germline lookup yields CDR1 SGHTA and CDR2 FQGTGA. The CDR3 covers 14 residues. The V segment lost 5 bases and the J segment 2 bases; nucleotides outside the gene matches: 3.

The chain combines TRBV18 with TRBJ2-7; the match to TRBD2 covers 11 bases. CDR3 length equals 18 residues. Looked up from germline, CDR1 is KGHSH and CDR2 is LQKENI. Losses at the gene ends were 4 bases for V and 1 base for J; bases not matched to a gene: 12. For the CDR3, the DNA is TGTGCCAGCTCACTTTCCTATAGCGGGAGGGCCCGTTCCTACGAGCAGTACTTC. It encodes CASSLSYSGRARSYEQYF.

As regards this clone: This specimen includes other DNA sequences encoding the same CDR3. The genes are TRBV5-1 and TRBJ2-2; TRBD1 matches 9 bases. Germline loops: CDR1 SGHRS, CDR2 YFSETQ. CDR3 length: 14 residues. J lost 5 bases, V lost 3 bases, and 2 bases had no gene match. The CDR3 loop reads CASSWGQGTGELFF. Here the CDR3 DNA reads TGCGCCAGCAGCTGGGGACAGGGAACCGGGGAGCTGTTTTTT.

This sequence joins TRBV4-1 and TRBJ1-1; D uncertain. Germline V lookup: CDR1 MGHRA, CDR2 YSYEKL. Trimming shortened V by 1 base and J by 1 base, and 16 bases separated the two germline ends. This CDR3 spans 17 amino acids. The CDR3 nucleotides read TGCGCCAGCAGCCAAGGGTTGTTGGGGAGGAGGAACACTGAAGCTTTCTTT. Translating it yields CASSQGLLGRRNTEAFF.

The genes are TRBV6-1 and TRBJ1-4; no firm D call. Between the trimmed V and J ends, which lost 1 base and 5 bases, there was a span of 8 bases. CDR1 and CDR2 from the germline V gene are MNHNS and SASEGT. This CDR3 is 14 amino acids long. CDR3: CASSEGGSNEKLFF. CDR3 sequence (DNA): TGTGCCAGCAGTGAAGGAGGTTCCAATGAAAAACTGTTTTTT.

The chain combines TRBV5-4 with TRBJ2-5; 10 positions match TRBD2. This CDR3 is 16 amino acids long. V lost 2 bases, J lost 3 bases, and 7 bases stayed unmatched. CDR1 and CDR2 from the germline V gene are SGHNT and YYREEE (reference sequence). CDR3 residues: CASSFTSGTAKETQYF. For the CDR3, the DNA is TGTGCCAGCAGCTTCACTAGCGGGACGGCCAAAGAGACCCAGTACTTC.